This entry features one T cell receptor beta chain sequence. The antigen remains unidentified. The sample comes from a study of early T cells in non-severe SARS-CoV-2 infection. Study-level information: Sequencing of bulk RNA from unsorted whole blood was done, without chain pairing. Points from the study as a whole: Matches to VDJdb favored anti-spike CD8 responses and missed private and CD4 specificities.

Between the trimmed V and J ends, which lost 3 bases and 3 bases, there was a span of 12 bases. This CDR3 spans 14 amino acids. Germline-derived CDR1 and CDR2 are SEHNR and FQNEAQ (reference sequence). Individual cDNA molecules were tagged with unique molecular identifiers. TCRdb reprocessed the 5' RACE reads with MiXCR, giving one entry per CDR3 protein. The sample yields around 76,000 distinct CDR3 sequences, more than 10% seen once. The chain links TRBV7-9 to TRBJ2-7, with D perhaps matching TRBD1 (6 bases). The clonotype originates from an adult who was a healthcare worker with PCR-confirmed SARS-CoV-2 infection or an uninfected control (not recorded which). Sequences were obtained from whole blood. The CDR3 spells CASSFGRGDYEQYF. The CDR3 DNA sequence: TGTGCCAGCAGCTTTGGCAGGGGAGACTACGAGCAGTACTTC.